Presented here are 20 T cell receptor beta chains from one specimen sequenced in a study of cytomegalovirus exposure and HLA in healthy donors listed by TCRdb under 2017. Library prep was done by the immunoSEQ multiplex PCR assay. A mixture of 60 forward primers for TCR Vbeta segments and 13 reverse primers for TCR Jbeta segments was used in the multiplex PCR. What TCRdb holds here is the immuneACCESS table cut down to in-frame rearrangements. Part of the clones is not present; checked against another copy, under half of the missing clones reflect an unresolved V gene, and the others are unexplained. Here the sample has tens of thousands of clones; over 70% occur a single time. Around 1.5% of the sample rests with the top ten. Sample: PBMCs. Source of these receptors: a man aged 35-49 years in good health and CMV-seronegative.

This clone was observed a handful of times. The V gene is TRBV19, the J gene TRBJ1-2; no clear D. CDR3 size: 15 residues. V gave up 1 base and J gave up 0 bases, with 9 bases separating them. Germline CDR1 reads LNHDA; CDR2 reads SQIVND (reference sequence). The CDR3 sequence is CASSIVGGTNYGYTF. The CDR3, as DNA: TGTGCCAGTAGTATAGTTGGAGGGACTAACTATGGCTACACCTTC.

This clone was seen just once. This CDR3 is CAWSVFSTGNNQPQHF. The CDR3 region has the DNA TGTGCCTGGAGTGTATTTTCGACAGGGAATAATCAGCCCCAGCATTTT. V is TRBV30 and J is TRBJ1-5, with TRBD1 identical over 7 bases. V was pared by 0 bases and J by 4 bases, with 9 bases of the junction left unmatched. Germline CDR1 and CDR2: GTSNPN and SVGIG (reference sequence). This CDR3 spans 16 amino acids.

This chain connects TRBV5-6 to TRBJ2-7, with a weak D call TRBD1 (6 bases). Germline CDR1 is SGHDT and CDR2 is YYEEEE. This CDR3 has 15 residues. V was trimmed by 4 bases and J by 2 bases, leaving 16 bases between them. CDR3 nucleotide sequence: TGTGCCAGCAGCGGTTCCGGGACACAAACCTACGAGCAGTACTTC. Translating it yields CASSGSGTQTYEQYF.

This CDR3 reads CASSVAGGIQYF. The CDR3 DNA follows: TGTGCCAGCAGCGTAGCCGGGGGGATTCAGTACTTC. This chain joins TRBV9 and TRBJ2-4, with 7 nucleotides matching TRBD2. The J segment lost 10 bases and the V segment lost 0 bases, leaving 1 base of the junction unmatched. CDR1 is SGDLS and CDR2 is YYNGEE in the germline V gene. This CDR3 contains 12 residues.

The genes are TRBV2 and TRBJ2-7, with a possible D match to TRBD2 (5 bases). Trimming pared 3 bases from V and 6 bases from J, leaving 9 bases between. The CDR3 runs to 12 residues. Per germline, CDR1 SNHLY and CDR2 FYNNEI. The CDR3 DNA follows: TGTGCCAGCAGTGAGGAGGTGTCCGAGCAGTACTTC. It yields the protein CASSEEVSEQYF. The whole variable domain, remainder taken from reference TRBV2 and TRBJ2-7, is EPEVTQTPSHQVTQMGQEVILRCVPISNHLYFYWYRQILGQKVEFLVSFYNNEISEKSEIFDDQFSVERPDGSNFTLKIRSTKLEDSAMYFCASSEEVSEQYFGPGTRLTVT.

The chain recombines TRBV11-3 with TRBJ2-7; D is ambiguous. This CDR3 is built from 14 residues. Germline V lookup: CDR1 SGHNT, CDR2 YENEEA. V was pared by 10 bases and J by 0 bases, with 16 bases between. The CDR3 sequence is CAKSLGQHSYEQYF. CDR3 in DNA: TGTGCCAAATCGCTTGGGCAACACTCCTACGAGCAGTACTTC.

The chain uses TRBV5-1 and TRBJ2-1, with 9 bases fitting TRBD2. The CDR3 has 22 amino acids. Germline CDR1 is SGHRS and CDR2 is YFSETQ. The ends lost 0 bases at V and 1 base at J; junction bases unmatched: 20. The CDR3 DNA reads TGCGCCAGCAGCTTGGGACAGCCCCGGACAGAAGATAGCGGGAGATCCTACAATGAGCAGTTCTTC. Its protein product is CASSLGQPRTEDSGRSYNEQFF.

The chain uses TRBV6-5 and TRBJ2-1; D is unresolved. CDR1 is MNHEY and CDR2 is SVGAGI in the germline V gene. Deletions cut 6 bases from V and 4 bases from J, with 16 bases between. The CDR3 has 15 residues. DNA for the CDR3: TGTGCCAGCAGCCCTCAGGCTTACTTATACAATGAGCAGTTCTTC. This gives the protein CASSPQAYLYNEQFF.

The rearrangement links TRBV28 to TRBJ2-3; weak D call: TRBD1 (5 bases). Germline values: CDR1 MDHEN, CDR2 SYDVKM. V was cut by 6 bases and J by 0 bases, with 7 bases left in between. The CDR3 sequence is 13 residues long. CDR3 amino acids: CASRDISTDTQYF. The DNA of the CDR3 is TGTGCCAGCAGGGACATAAGCACAGATACGCAGTATTTT.

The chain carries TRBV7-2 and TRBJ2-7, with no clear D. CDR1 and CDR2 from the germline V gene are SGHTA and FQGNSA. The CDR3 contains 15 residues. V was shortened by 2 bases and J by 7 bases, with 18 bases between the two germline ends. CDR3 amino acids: CASSLQQTTFGEQYF. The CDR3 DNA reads TGTGCCAGCAGCTTACAGCAAACTACCTTTGGGGAGCAGTACTTC.

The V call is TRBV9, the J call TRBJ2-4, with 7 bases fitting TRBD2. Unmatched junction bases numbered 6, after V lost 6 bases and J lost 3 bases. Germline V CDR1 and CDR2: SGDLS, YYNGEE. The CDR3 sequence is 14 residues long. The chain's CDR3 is CASNPGGNKNIQYF. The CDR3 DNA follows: TGTGCCAGCAACCCCGGGGGGAACAAAAACATTCAGTACTTC.

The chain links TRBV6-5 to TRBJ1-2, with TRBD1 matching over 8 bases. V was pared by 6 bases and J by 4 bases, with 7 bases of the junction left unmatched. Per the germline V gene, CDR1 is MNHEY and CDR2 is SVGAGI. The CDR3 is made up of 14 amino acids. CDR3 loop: CASRTGQGLYGYTF. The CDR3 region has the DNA TGTGCCAGCAGGACTGGACAGGGACTCTATGGCTACACCTTC.

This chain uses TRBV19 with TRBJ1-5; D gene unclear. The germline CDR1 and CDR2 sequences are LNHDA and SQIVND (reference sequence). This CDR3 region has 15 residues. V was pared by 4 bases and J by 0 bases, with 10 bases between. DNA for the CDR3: TGTGCCAGTAGTAAAGCACCTGATAGCAATCAGCCCCAGCATTTT. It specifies CASSKAPDSNQPQHF.

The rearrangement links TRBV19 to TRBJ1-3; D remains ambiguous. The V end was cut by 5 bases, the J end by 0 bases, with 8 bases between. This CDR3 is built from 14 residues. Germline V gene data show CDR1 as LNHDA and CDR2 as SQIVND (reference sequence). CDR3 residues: CASSAASSGNTIYF. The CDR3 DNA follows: TGTGCCAGTAGTGCGGCGAGCTCTGGAAACACCATATATTTT.

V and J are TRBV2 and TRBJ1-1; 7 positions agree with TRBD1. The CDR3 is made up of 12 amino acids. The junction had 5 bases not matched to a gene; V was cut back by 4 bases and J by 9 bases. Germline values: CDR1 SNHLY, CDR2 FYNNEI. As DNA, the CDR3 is TGTGCCAGCAGTGGGGACAGTTATCAAGCTTTCTTT. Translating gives CASSGDSYQAFF.

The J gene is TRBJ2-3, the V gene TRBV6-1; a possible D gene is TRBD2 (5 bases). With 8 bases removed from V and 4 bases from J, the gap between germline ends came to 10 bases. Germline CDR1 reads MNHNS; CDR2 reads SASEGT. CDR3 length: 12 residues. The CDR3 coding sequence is TGTGCCAGCCCGAACGGGGCAGATACGCAGTATTTT. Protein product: CASPNGADTQYF.

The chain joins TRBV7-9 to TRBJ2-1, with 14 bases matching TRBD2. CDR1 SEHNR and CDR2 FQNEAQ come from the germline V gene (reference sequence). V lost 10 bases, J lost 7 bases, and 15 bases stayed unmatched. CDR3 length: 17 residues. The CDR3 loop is CAITRGTSGRSSNEQFF. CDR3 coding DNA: TGTGCCATCACGAGAGGGACTAGCGGGAGATCGTCTAATGAGCAGTTCTTC.

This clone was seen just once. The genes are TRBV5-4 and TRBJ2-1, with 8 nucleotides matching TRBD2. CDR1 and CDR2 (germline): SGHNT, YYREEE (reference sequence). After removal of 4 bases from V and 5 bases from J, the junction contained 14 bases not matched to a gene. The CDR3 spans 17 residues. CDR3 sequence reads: CASSPIAGTSANNEQFF. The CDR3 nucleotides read TGTGCCAGCAGCCCCATCGCCGGGACTAGTGCTAACAATGAGCAGTTCTTC.

The CDR3 here is CASSTREGGEKLFF. For the CDR3, the DNA is TGTGCCAGTAGTACCCGGGAGGGAGGTGAAAAACTGTTTTTT. This sequence joins TRBV19 and TRBJ1-4; D unresolved. Between the trimmed V and J ends, which lost 4 bases and 7 bases, there was a span of 13 bases. CDR1 is LNHDA, CDR2 SQIVND, per germline (reference sequence). The CDR3 length is 14 residues.

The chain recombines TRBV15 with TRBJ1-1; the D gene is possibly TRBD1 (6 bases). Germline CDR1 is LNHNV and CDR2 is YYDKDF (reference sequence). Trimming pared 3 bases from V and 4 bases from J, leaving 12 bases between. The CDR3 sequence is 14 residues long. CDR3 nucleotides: TGTGCCACCAGCAGCGGCAGGGGCGGCACTGAAGCTTTCTTT. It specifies CATSSGRGGTEAFF. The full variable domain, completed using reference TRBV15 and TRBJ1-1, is DAMVIQNPRYQVTQFGKPVTLSCSQTLNHNVMYWYQQKSSQAPKLLFHYYDKDFNNEADTPDNFQSRRPNTSFCFLDIRSPGLGDTAMYLCATSSGRGGTEAFFGQGTRLTVV.